This T cell receptor (beta chain) was identified during a study of cytomegalovirus exposure and HLA in healthy donors. The CDR3 is 15 residues long. Germline V gene lookup returns CDR1 MNHEY and CDR2 SMNVEV (reference sequence). Trimming removed 5 bases from V and 7 bases from J; junction bases left unmatched: 6. PCR was performed using 60 Vbeta and 13 Jbeta primers. Assay: immunoSEQ multiplex PCR; the TCRdb copy retains only in-frame clones and omits some. The sample includes 95,000 to 150,000 clones, roughly three fifths of them seen just once. Sequenced sample: PBMCs. This receptor was taken from a woman aged 40-49 years in good health and CMV-seropositive. This chain joins TRBV27 and TRBJ1-6; 9 bases align to TRBD1. The CDR3 reads CASSQHGQGNSPLHF. The CDR3 bases are TGTGCCAGCAGTCAACACGGACAGGGGAATTCACCCCTCCACTTT.